A single TCR beta chain is shown here with its context. Antigen specificity is unknown. The data belong to a study of cytomegalovirus exposure and HLA in healthy donors. Study-level findings and limits: Confirmation in vitro established that a few CMV-associated chains were specific for CMV antigens. A previous analysis found most TCR beta V segments productive roughly 90% or roughly 30% of the time.

The PCR was carried out with 60 Vbeta primers and 13 Jbeta primers. This table comes from immunoSEQ multiplex PCR, and its TCRdb copy is limited to in-frame clones, with some not included. Of around 200,000 clones listed, roughly 82% are singletons. CDR3 length equals 12 residues. Germline CDR1 reads MNHEY; CDR2 reads SVGAGI. The germline V and J ends were trimmed by 7 bases and 8 bases, with 14 bases remaining between them. The chain is built from TRBV6-5 and TRBJ1-2, with D possibly matching TRBD1 (5 bases). This clonotype originated in a woman in her fifties or sixties in good health and CMV-seropositive. Sequencing was performed on PBMCs. CDR3 in amino acids: CASKGRVGGYTF. For the CDR3, the DNA is TGTGCCAGCAAAGGCAGGGTGGGCGGCTACACCTTC.